This TCR beta chain was recorded in a study of beta chain features in type 1 diabetes. General study findings and limits: There was a moderate but significant shortening of TCRB CDR3s in all four CD4+ subsets of Type 1 diabetes patients. Shorter templates may be favored by PCR, equally so in patients and controls.

Expressed TCRB transcripts were sequenced because the entire RNA isolate underwent reverse transcription. Measured with immunoSEQ multiplex PCR; TCRdb has only the in-frame clones, and not every one. The data show roughly 290,000 clones, approximately 15% seen once. A remark on this clone: Antigen: not known.

This TCR was recovered from a man between 18 and 35 years old with type 1 diabetes. Sequencing was performed on naive CD4+ T cells from blood.

CDR3 loop: CASSPPSRQGRAFF. The CDR3 DNA is TGTGCCAGCTCACCTCCTTCCCGACAGGGACGGGCTTTCTTT. The chain has TRBV18 and TRBJ1-1; TRBD1 aligns across 7 bases. Germline V gives CDR1 KGHSH, CDR2 LQKENI. This CDR3 region has 14 residues. Unmatched junction bases numbered 12, after V lost 3 bases and J lost 11 bases.